These T cell receptor beta chains were read from a single sample in a study of Graves' ophthalmopathy and Graves' hyperthyroidism. TCRdb re-analysed the multiplex PCR reads in MiXCR, keeping a single row per CDR3 protein. Counted here are some 520,000 distinct CDR3 sequences, approximately 14% occurring once; the ten biggest clones make up more than 8.5%. Sequenced sample: blood. These receptors came from a woman aged 30 to 39 with Graves' ophthalmopathy. The CDR3 runs from the conserved cysteine through the conserved F or W. Fields, in order: D gene, J gene, clone size, V gene, CDR3 protein, CDR3 DNA. The D gene is left open where the match is weak. The listing skips clone size in some rows; elsewhere it reads once, few, many or a size class.

TRBD1 | TRBJ2-7 | many | TRBV19 | CASSRGQGLGQYF | TGTGCCAGTAGTAGAGGACAGGGTCTCGGGCAGTACTTC
TRBD1 | TRBJ2-5 | few | TRBV3-1 | CASRGQQQETQYF | TGTGCCAGCAGGGGACAGCAACAAGAGACCCAGTACTTC
TRBD2 | TRBJ2-5 | many | TRBV11-2 | CASSLDRFTGGLQETQYF | TGTGCCAGCAGCTTAGATCGATTCACGGGGGGTCTTCAAGAGACCCAGTACTTC
. | TRBJ1-2 | few | TRBV9 | CASSVAPRGPNYGYTF | TGTGCCAGCAGCGTAGCCCCCCGGGGACCCAACTATGGCTACACCTTC
TRBD1 | TRBJ2-7 | many | TRBV13 | CASSIRDRGYEQYF | TGTGCCAGCAGCATCCGGGACAGGGGGTACGAGCAGTACTTC
. | TRBJ1-2 | many | TRBV6-1 | CASNSLSPNYGYTF | TGTGCCAGCAATAGCCTCTCTCCTAACTATGGCTACACCTTC
TRBD1 | TRBJ2-7 | . | TRBV5-1 | CASSFSGTGLGEQYF | TGCGCCAGCAGCTTTTCCGGGACAGGACTGGGGGAGCAGTACTTC
TRBD2 | TRBJ2-7 | many | TRBV12-3/TRBV12-4 | CASSGARGAYEQYF | TGTGCCAGCAGTGGGGCGCGGGGGGCCTACGAGCAGTACTTC
. | TRBJ2-7 | . | TRBV27 | CASSSPKGEKSEQYF | TGTGCCAGCAGTTCCCCCAAGGGCGAAAAAAGCGAGCAGTACTTC
TRBD2 | TRBJ2-2 | once | TRBV24-1 | CATMTSGGLNTGELFF | TGTGCCACCATGACTAGCGGGGGGTTGAACACCGGGGAGCTGTTTTTT
. | TRBJ2-2 | . | TRBV5-1 | CASCFAVGRTGELFF | TGCGCCAGCTGCTTTGCCGTAGGGAGGACCGGGGAGCTGTTTTTT
TRBD1 | TRBJ1-2 | many | TRBV29-1 | CSVEGRGSLGYTF | TGCAGCGTTGAGGGCAGGGGGTCCTTGGGCTACACCTTC
. | TRBJ2-5 | . | TRBV7-2 | CASSSGPWETQYF | TGTGCCAGCAGCTCGGGACCATGGGAGACCCAGTACTTC
. | TRBJ2-4 | . | TRBV12-3/TRBV12-4 | CASSLAALGLGNIQYF | TGTGCCAGCAGTTTAGCTGCCTTAGGTCTTGGAAACATTCAGTACTTC
TRBD2 | TRBJ2-6 | many | TRBV6-1 | CASSEAGGGASGANVLTF | TGTGCCAGCAGTGAAGCGGGCGGGGGGGCCTCCGGGGCCAACGTCCTGACTTTC
. | TRBJ1-1 | few | TRBV19 | CASSITGSAEAFF | TGTGCCAGTAGTATAACCGGGAGCGCTGAAGCTTTCTTT
TRBD1 | TRBJ1-2 | many | TRBV9 | CASSRDRDGYTF | TGTGCCAGCAGCAGGGACAGGGACGGCTACACCTTC
TRBD1 | TRBJ1-5 | . | TRBV27 | CASSLRGGKNQPQHF | TGTGCCAGCAGTTTAAGAGGGGGCAAGAATCAGCCCCAGCATTTT
TRBD1 | TRBJ2-5 | many | TRBV6-5 | CASSYPGQGDETQYF | TGTGCCAGCAGTTACCCAGGACAGGGGGATGAGACCCAGTACTTC
TRBD1 | TRBJ1-2 | many | TRBV28 | CASSTQGARDYGYTF | TGTGCCAGCAGCACACAGGGGGCGCGGGACTATGGCTACACCTTC
. | TRBJ1-5 | many | TRBV4-1 | CASSATPLNSNQPQHF | TGCGCCAGCAGTGCCACACCACTCAATAGCAATCAGCCCCAGCATTTT
. | TRBJ2-7 | . | TRBV9 | CASSVAPDSEQYF | TGTGCCAGCAGCGTAGCTCCGGATTCCGAGCAGTACTTC
. | TRBJ2-7 | many | TRBV27 | CASTPRRVYGEQYF | TGTGCCAGCACCCCACGTAGGGTATATGGGGAGCAGTACTTC
. | TRBJ1-6 | many | TRBV11-2 | CASSLTVASRALHF | TGTGCCAGCAGCTTGACGGTGGCTAGTAGGGCCCTCCACTTT
TRBD1 | TRBJ1-5 | . | TRBV6-1 | CASTDRGGQPQHF | TGTGCCAGCACCGACAGGGGAGGCCAGCCCCAGCATTTT
. | TRBJ1-1 | many | TRBV6-5 | CASSYPVGINTEAFF | TGTGCCAGCAGTTACCCTGTCGGGATAAACACTGAAGCTTTCTTT
TRBD1 | TRBJ2-7 | many | TRBV7-2 | CASSLAGTGGLEQYF | TGTGCCAGCAGCTTAGCCGGGACAGGGGGCCTCGAGCAGTACTTC
. | TRBJ2-3 | few | TRBV18 | CASSPPADTQYF | TGTGCCAGCTCACCCCCCGCAGATACGCAGTATTTT
. | TRBJ1-2 | . | TRBV18 | CASSPQAQVSGYTF | TGTGCCAGCTCACCACAGGCACAGGTTTCTGGCTACACCTTC
TRBD1 | TRBJ1-5 | many | TRBV28 | CASIPGTVDQPQHF | TGTGCCAGCATTCCCGGGACAGTTGATCAGCCCCAGCATTTT
. | TRBJ1-5 | many | TRBV6-5 | CASSSTPGRLQHF | TGTGCCAGCAGTTCTACTCCGGGAAGGCTCCAGCATTTT
TRBD1 | TRBJ1-1 | many | TRBV6-5 | CAIEPAGDRHLAFF | TGTGCCATCGAACCAGCCGGGGACAGGCATCTAGCTTTCTTT
. | TRBJ2-7 | many | TRBV2 | CASSEDEFGTPLKEQYF | TGTGCCAGCAGCGAAGACGAGTTCGGGACTCCTCTTAAAGAGCAGTACTTC
. | TRBJ1-5 | many | TRBV20-1 | CSAPGGSGNQPQHF | TGCAGTGCCCCGGGGGGGTCCGGCAATCAGCCCCAGCATTTT
. | TRBJ2-5 | many | TRBV12-5 | CASGLDRDGEETQYF | TGTGCTAGTGGTTTGGACCGGGACGGCGAAGAGACCCAGTACTTC
. | TRBJ2-7 | many | TRBV25-1 | CASSEGTVVSVWDEQYF | TGTGCCAGCTCTGAGGGGACGGTCGTCTCAGTTTGGGACGAGCAGTACTTC
. | TRBJ2-7 | . | TRBV14 | CASSPLATSSYEQYF | TGTGCCAGCAGCCCCCTAGCGACTAGCTCCTACGAGCAGTACTTC
TRBD2 | TRBJ2-2 | . | TRBV7-8 | CASSFGGRAPTGELFF | TGTGCCAGCAGCTTTGGAGGGAGGGCCCCCACCGGGGAGCTGTTTTTT
. | TRBJ2-7 | many | TRBV7-3 | CASSVEGHPSSYEQYF | TGTGCCAGCAGCGTGGAGGGACACCCGAGCTCCTACGAGCAGTACTTC
. | TRBJ2-2 | many | TRBV9 | CASSVTWETGELFF | TGTGCCAGCAGCGTAACCTGGGAGACCGGGGAGCTGTTTTTT
. | TRBJ2-2 | many | TRBV6-4 | CASSDPRSWVGTGELFF | TGTGCCAGCAGTGACCCGCGATCTTGGGTCGGGACCGGGGAGCTGTTTTTT
. | TRBJ1-6 | few | TRBV30 | CASRVPPFNSPLHF | TGTGCCTCCAGGGTTCCGCCTTTTAATTCACCCCTCCACTTT